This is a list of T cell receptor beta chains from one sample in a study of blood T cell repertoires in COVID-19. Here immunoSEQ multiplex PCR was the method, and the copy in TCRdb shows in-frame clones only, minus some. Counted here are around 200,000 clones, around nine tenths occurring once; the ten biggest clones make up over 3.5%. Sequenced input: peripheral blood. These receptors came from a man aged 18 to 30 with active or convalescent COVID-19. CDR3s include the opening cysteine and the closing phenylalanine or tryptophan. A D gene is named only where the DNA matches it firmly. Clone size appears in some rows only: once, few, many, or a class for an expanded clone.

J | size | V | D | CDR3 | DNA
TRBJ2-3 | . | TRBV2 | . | CASRTNPGLDTQYF | TGTGCCAGCAGGACAAACCCGGGACTAGATACGCAGTATTTT
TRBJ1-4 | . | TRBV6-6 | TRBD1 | CASSSTTGAEKLFF | TGTGCCAGCAGTTCCACGACAGGGGCGGAAAAACTGTTTTTT
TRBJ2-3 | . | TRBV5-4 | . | CASSPTREATDTQYF | TGTGCCAGCAGCCCGACACGGGAAGCCACAGATACGCAGTATTTT
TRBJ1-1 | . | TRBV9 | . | CASSGPGVTNTEAFF | TGTGCCAGCAGTGGTCCCGGGGTCACGAACACTGAAGCTTTCTTT
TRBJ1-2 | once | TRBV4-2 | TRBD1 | CASSQGPGDREAGYTF | TGTGCCAGCAGCCAAGGCCCCGGAGACAGGGAGGCGGGCTACACCTTC
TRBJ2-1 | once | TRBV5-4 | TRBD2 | CASSEKVAGVEQFF | TGTGCCAGCAGCGAAAAGGTAGCGGGAGTTGAGCAGTTCTTC
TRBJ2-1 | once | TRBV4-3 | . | CASSQGQLEQFF | TGCGCCAGCAGCCAAGGACAGCTTGAGCAGTTCTTC
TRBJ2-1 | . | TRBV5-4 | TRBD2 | CASSSDLAGGMNEQFF | TGTGCCAGCAGCTCGGATCTAGCGGGAGGGATGAATGAGCAGTTCTTC
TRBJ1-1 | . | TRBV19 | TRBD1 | CASGRWDSLNTEAFF | TGTGCCAGCGGAAGATGGGACAGCCTGAACACTGAAGCTTTCTTT
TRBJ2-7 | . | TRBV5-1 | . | CASSQSPGHSYEQYF | TGCGCCAGCAGCCAATCGCCGGGACACTCCTACGAGCAGTACTTC
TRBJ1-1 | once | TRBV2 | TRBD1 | CASWRGQGWTEAFF | TGTGCCAGCTGGAGGGGACAGGGATGGACTGAAGCTTTCTTT
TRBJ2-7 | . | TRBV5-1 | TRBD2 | CASSVSGRNYEQYF | TGCGCCAGCAGCGTTAGCGGGAGAAACTACGAGCAGTACTTC
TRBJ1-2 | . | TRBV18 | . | CASSPAYEVGYGYTF | TGTGCCAGCTCACCCGCTTATGAGGTGGGCTATGGCTACACCTTC
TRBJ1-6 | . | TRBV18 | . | CASSPLAGVNSPLHF | TGTGCCAGCTCACCATTGGCGGGAGTTAATTCACCCCTCCACTTT
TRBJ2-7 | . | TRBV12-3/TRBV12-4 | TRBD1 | CASTTTGDEQYF | TGTGCCAGCACCACGACAGGGGACGAGCAGTACTTC
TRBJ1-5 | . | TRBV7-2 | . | CASSPRGGQPQHF | TGTGCCAGCAGTCCAAGGGGCGGTCAGCCCCAGCATTTT